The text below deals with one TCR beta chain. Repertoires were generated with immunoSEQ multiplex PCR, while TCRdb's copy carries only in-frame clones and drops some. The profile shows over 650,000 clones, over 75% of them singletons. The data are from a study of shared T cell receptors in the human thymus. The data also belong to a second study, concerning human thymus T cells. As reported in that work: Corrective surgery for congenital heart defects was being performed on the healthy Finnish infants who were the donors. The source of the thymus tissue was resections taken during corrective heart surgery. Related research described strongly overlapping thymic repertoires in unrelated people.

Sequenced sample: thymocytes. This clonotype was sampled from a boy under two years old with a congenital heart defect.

This CDR3 is CASGLGQGGTEAFF. DNA for the CDR3: TGTGCTAGTGGTTTGGGACAGGGCGGCACTGAAGCTTTCTTT. V is TRBV12-5 and J is TRBJ1-1, with 7 bases fitting TRBD1. Trimming took 1 base from V and 4 from J; bases not matched to a gene: 3. From germline, CDR1 is LGHNT and CDR2 FRNRAP. The CDR3 spans 14 residues.